Following are 26 T cell receptor beta chains from one sample sequenced in a study of blood T cell repertoires in COVID-19. Method: immunoSEQ multiplex PCR; TCRdb's copy keeps in-frame clones and lacks some. The sample shows 110,000 or so clones, 87% of them seen only once. Sequenced sample: peripheral blood. The receptors derive from a human donor in a cohort sampled during active COVID-19.

The chain has TRBV5-1 and TRBJ2-7; the D is unclear. Trimming took 2 bases from V and 2 from J, leaving 11 bases between them. Looked up from germline, CDR1 is SGHRS and CDR2 is YFSETQ. The CDR3 is 14 amino acids. The CDR3 spells CASSFSAATYEQYF. In nucleotides, the CDR3 is TGCGCCAGCAGCTTCAGCGCAGCAACCTACGAGCAGTACTTC.

The chain uses TRBV20-1 and TRBJ2-3; D is unresolved. Germline assignment: CDR1 DFQATT and CDR2 SNEGSKA (reference sequence). CDR3 length: 11 amino acids. The V end was cut by 8 bases, the J end by 0 bases, with 6 bases between. The CDR3 reads CSTHSTDTQYF. As DNA, the CDR3 is TGCAGTACTCATAGCACAGATACGCAGTATTTT.

The genes are TRBV11-2 and TRBJ2-1; 10 bases are shared with TRBD2. The germline V gene encodes CDR1 SGHAT and CDR2 FQNNGV. CDR3 length: 16 residues. The V gene end was trimmed by 5 bases and the J gene end by 0 bases; junction bases not matched to a gene: 4. The CDR3 sequence is CASSPIAGGSYNEQFF. In nucleotides, the CDR3 is TGTGCCAGCAGCCCTATAGCGGGAGGCTCCTACAATGAGCAGTTCTTC.

The chain carries TRBV7-9 and TRBJ1-4; 10 positions agree with TRBD1. This CDR3 region has 17 residues. The germline V gene encodes CDR1 SEHNR and CDR2 FQNEAQ (reference sequence). After removal of 3 bases from V and 0 bases from J, the junction contained 4 bases not matched to a gene. CDR3 protein: CASSFRDRGPTNEKLFF. CDR3 nucleotides: TGTGCCAGCAGCTTCCGGGACAGGGGCCCAACTAATGAAAAACTGTTTTTT.

The genes are TRBV6-2 or TRBV6-3 and TRBJ1-5; TRBD1 matches at 10 bases. This CDR3 comprises 14 residues. V trimming: 4 bases; J trimming: 7 bases; junction bases outside the gene matches: 4. Germline CDR1 and CDR2: MNHEY and SVGEGT. As DNA, the CDR3 is TGTGCCAGCAGTTCGACAGGGGGCGGACAGCCCCAGCATTTT. Protein: CASSSTGGGQPQHF.

This clone was seen a single time. The V gene is TRBV4-2, the J gene TRBJ1-1; 7 bases are shared with TRBD1. This CDR3 region has 15 residues. Trimming at V came to 4 bases and at J to 5 bases, leaving 10 bases not matched to a gene. Germline V gene data show CDR1 as LGHNA and CDR2 as YNFKEQ. CDR3 protein: CASSRRQGVGTEAFF. DNA for the CDR3: TGTGCCAGCAGCCGGCGACAGGGAGTTGGAACTGAAGCTTTCTTT.

The chain is built from TRBV20-1 and TRBJ1-3; TRBD1 might be the D (6 bases). CDR1 and CDR2 from the germline V gene are DFQATT and SNEGSKA (reference sequence). This CDR3 spans 15 amino acids. With 3 bases removed from V and 3 bases from J, the gap between germline ends came to 15 bases. The CDR3 nucleotides read TGCAGTGCTAGTTTAGGGGGTGGCGATGGAAACACCATATATTTT. Translation gives CSASLGGGDGNTIYF.

V usage is TRBV6-5 and J usage is TRBJ2-7; D call uncertain. V was pared by 6 bases and J by 3 bases, with 12 bases between. CDR3 length: 13 amino acids. The V gene's germline CDR1 is MNHEY and CDR2 SVGAGI. The CDR3 region is CASSVDMYYEQYF. The CDR3 bases are TGTGCCAGCAGCGTAGACATGTACTACGAGCAGTACTTC.

This clone has just a few counts. The chain uses TRBV6-1 and TRBJ2-1; no firm D call. The CDR3 is 17 residues long. V dropped 1 base and J dropped 0 bases, with 13 bases sitting between them. Germline CDR1 and CDR2: MNHNS and SASEGT. The CDR3 here is CASSEGSFSSSYNEQFF. As DNA, the CDR3 is TGTGCCAGCAGTGAAGGGAGCTTCTCGAGCTCCTACAATGAGCAGTTCTTC.

The V call is TRBV5-5, the J call TRBJ2-1; 12 positions match TRBD2. Germline values: CDR1 SGHKS, CDR2 YYEKEE (reference sequence). The CDR3 runs to 15 residues. J lost 6 bases, V lost 6 bases, and 7 bases had no gene match. CDR3 DNA: TGTGCCAGCATCGGACTAGCGGGATGGGGCAATGAGCAGTTCTTC. It specifies CASIGLAGWGNEQFF.

As DNA, the CDR3 is TGTGCCAGCAGCCAAGCCCAGGGGCGCCTTCCTAGCACAGATACGCAGTATTTT. Translation: CASSQAQGRLPSTDTQYF. The rearrangement joins TRBV3-1 (or the pseudogene TRBV3-2) to TRBJ2-3, with D perhaps matching TRBD1 (6 bases). CDR1 is LGHDT, CDR2 YNNKEL, per germline (reference sequence). Trimming cost V 1 base and J 0 bases, with 17 bases left between them. The CDR3 extends over 18 amino acids.

This chain links TRBV5-1 with TRBJ1-2; tentative D call: TRBD1 (5 bases). The V gene's germline CDR1 is SGHRS and CDR2 YFSETQ. The CDR3 contains 15 residues. V lost 4 bases and J lost 2, with 15 bases in between. DNA for the CDR3: TGCGCCAGCAGCCCTGGCACAGGAGTAAACTATGGCTACACCTTC. It codes for CASSPGTGVNYGYTF. The whole variable domain, remainder taken from reference TRBV5-1 and TRBJ1-2, is KAGVTQTPRYLIKTRGQQVTLSCSPISGHRSVSWYQQTPGQGLQFLFEYFSETQRNKGNFPGRFSGRQFSNSRSEMNVSTLELGDSALYLCASSPGTGVNYGYTFGSGTRLTVV.

The gene calls are TRBV7-8 and TRBJ2-2, with 10 bases aligning to TRBD2. V lost 2 bases and J lost 1; bases outside the gene matches: 4. The CDR3 contains 17 residues. The germline gives CDR1 SGHVS, CDR2 FQNEAQ. CDR3 nucleotide sequence: TGTGCCAGCAGCTTAACGGCTAGCGGGGGGAACACCGGGGAGCTGTTTTTT. It is translated as CASSLTASGGNTGELFF.

The chain uses TRBV10-2 and TRBJ2-7, with 13 bases lining up with TRBD2. The length of the CDR3 is 15 residues. The junction had 4 bases not matched to a gene; V was cut back by 2 bases and J by 6 bases. In germline, CDR1 is WSHSY, CDR2 SAAADI. The chain's CDR3 is CASSEGTSGVPEQYF. In DNA form, the CDR3 reads TGCGCCAGCAGTGAGGGGACTAGCGGGGTCCCCGAGCAGTACTTC.

The rearrangement uses TRBV4-1 and TRBJ2-1; D remains unclear. The CDR3 is 11 amino acids. The germline CDR1 and CDR2 sequences are MGHRA and YSYEKL. Trimming cost V 2 bases and J 9 bases, with 5 bases left between them. CDR3 region: CASSQIGEQFF. The CDR3 nucleotides are TGCGCCAGCAGCCAAATCGGTGAGCAGTTCTTC.

The chain is built from TRBV4-1 and TRBJ2-2, with 10 bases fitting TRBD2. This CDR3 spans 20 amino acids. Germline V lookup: CDR1 MGHRA, CDR2 YSYEKL. J gave up 3 bases and V 3 bases, and 16 bases lay outside the gene matches. For the CDR3, the DNA is TGCGCCAGCAGCCACCCCCCCCGGTCGGGTCTAGCGGGGGACACCGGGGAGCTGTTTTTT. Protein sequence: CASSHPPRSGLAGDTGELFF.

This chain links TRBV7-9 with TRBJ2-2, with a tentative D call TRBD2 (5 bases). Trimming took off 10 bases at V and 0 bases at J, with 15 bases between the two ends. The CDR3 has 15 residues. Germline V gene data show CDR1 as SEHNR and CDR2 as FQNEAQ (reference sequence). The CDR3 DNA reads as TGTGCCACCGCCAGAGGGAACACGAACACCGGGGAGCTGTTTTTT. It yields the protein CATARGNTNTGELFF.

J is TRBJ2-7 and V is TRBV28; 9 nucleotides agree with TRBD1. CDR1 MDHEN and CDR2 SYDVKM come from the germline V gene. Trimming took 4 bases from V and 5 from J; bases not matched to a gene: 9. The CDR3 is made up of 15 amino acids. The CDR3 loop is CASSSTGTGLNEQYF. As DNA, the CDR3 is TGTGCCAGCAGTTCGACCGGGACAGGGCTTAACGAGCAGTACTTC.

The rearrangement joins TRBV3-1 (or the pseudogene TRBV3-2) to TRBJ1-2, with TRBD1 matching 10 bases. Germline V gene lookup returns CDR1 LGHDT and CDR2 YNNKEL (reference sequence). With 3 bases clipped from V and 3 bases from J, the junction kept 7 bases outside the gene matches. This CDR3 comprises 16 residues. The CDR3 region is CASSQGQGTTYYGYTF. DNA of the CDR3: TGTGCCAGCAGCCAGGGACAGGGGACAACCTACTATGGCTACACCTTC.

This clone was recorded once. The V and J genes are TRBV2 and TRBJ1-2, with D possibly TRBD1 on 6 matching bases. Germline CDR1 and CDR2: SNHLY and FYNNEI. Trimming stripped 6 bases from V and 3 bases from J, with 14 bases between. The CDR3 runs 14 residues. CDR3 DNA sequence: TGTGCCAGCAGCCCCAGGGGAACCCACTATGGCTACACCTTC. It yields the protein CASSPRGTHYGYTF. Filled out from reference TRBV2 and TRBJ1-2, the complete variable domain reads EPEVTQTPSHQVTQMGQEVILRCVPISNHLYFYWYRQILGQKVEFLVSFYNNEISEKSEIFDDQFSVERPDGSNFTLKIRSTKLEDSAMYFCASSPRGTHYGYTFGSGTRLTVV.

The genes are TRBV9 and TRBJ2-3, with 9 nucleotides matching TRBD2. With V trimmed by 0 bases and J by 3 bases, 8 bases remained unmatched. This CDR3 has 17 residues. Germline values: CDR1 SGDLS, CDR2 YYNGEE. CDR3 nucleotide sequence: TGTGCCAGCAGCGTAGACCCCGGCGGGAGGGTTACAGATACGCAGTATTTT. This codes for CASSVDPGGRVTDTQYF.

This clone has only a few counts. The J gene is TRBJ2-3, the V gene TRBV10-3, with D perhaps TRBD2 (6 bases). The CDR3 loop spans 18 amino acids. V was clipped by 0 bases and J by 0 bases, with 16 bases between them. Germline V gene sequence: CDR1 ENHRY, CDR2 SYGVKD. The CDR3 loop is CAISESIQPGLSTDTQYF. CDR3 DNA: TGTGCCATCAGTGAGTCGATTCAGCCGGGACTCAGCACAGATACGCAGTATTTT.

This chain connects TRBV7-8 to TRBJ1-4; D perhaps matches TRBD1 (5 bases). The length of the CDR3 is 14 residues. The V end was cut by 8 bases, the J end by 13 bases, with 23 bases between. Germline assignment: CDR1 SGHVS and CDR2 FQNEAQ. CDR3 coding DNA: TGTGCCAGCTCCCCCGGGGGGTACCGGCAAGGACTGTTTTTT. It codes for CASSPGGYRQGLFF.

This chain links TRBV27 with TRBJ2-1; 12 nucleotides line up with TRBD2. Germline lookup yields CDR1 MNHEY and CDR2 SMNVEV (reference sequence). The trim removed 0 bases at V and 2 bases at J, leaving 2 bases unmatched. The CDR3 runs 17 residues. The CDR3 loop reads CASSLSRTSGTYNEQFF. The DNA of the CDR3 is TGTGCCAGCAGTTTATCCCGGACTAGCGGGACCTACAATGAGCAGTTCTTC.

This sequence joins TRBV28 and TRBJ2-5; the match to TRBD2 covers 7 bases. The germline V gene has CDR1 MDHEN and CDR2 SYDVKM. The CDR3 sequence is 14 residues long. V trimming: 2 bases; J trimming: 0 bases; junction bases outside the gene matches: 0. CDR3 protein: CASSLGGDQETQYF. The CDR3 region has the DNA TGTGCCAGCAGTTTAGGGGGGGACCAAGAGACCCAGTACTTC.

The genes are TRBV7-6 and TRBJ2-7; TRBD1 agrees at 10 bases. V was pared by 6 bases and J by 0 bases, with 17 bases of the junction left unmatched. Germline V gene sequence: CDR1 SGHVS, CDR2 FNYEAQ. The CDR3 is 19 amino acids. The CDR3 DNA reads as TGTGCCAGCAGTCGAACGACTATCCCGGGACAGGGGAACTCCTACGAGCAGTACTTC. Translating it yields CASSRTTIPGQGNSYEQYF.